A single sample gave rise to the 21 T cell receptor beta chains below, sequenced in a study of identifying expanded T cells in peripheral blood. Libraries were prepared by immunoSEQ multiplex PCR; TCRdb keeps only in-frame clonotypes and omits some of them. The sample lists about 83,000 clones; about 89% were seen once. Sequencing used blood. Source of these receptors: a person aged 18 to 70 in good health.

The chain joins TRBV11-2 to TRBJ2-7; 7 bases are shared with TRBD2. Germline assignment: CDR1 SGHAT and CDR2 FQNNGV. The CDR3 runs to 15 residues. The trim removed 1 base at V and 6 bases at J, leaving 9 bases unmatched. In DNA, the CDR3 is TGTGCCAGCAGCTTAGGGCGGGAGTCCCCACTCGAGCAGTACTTC. Its protein product is CASSLGRESPLEQYF.

V and J are TRBV19 and TRBJ2-6, with D unclear. Germline assignment: CDR1 LNHDA and CDR2 SQIVND (reference sequence). The CDR3 extends over 16 amino acids. The V and J ends lost 5 bases and 0 bases respectively, with 11 bases between them. The CDR3 reads CASSSGPDSGANVLTF. In DNA, the CDR3 is TGTGCCAGTAGTTCCGGCCCCGACTCTGGGGCCAACGTCCTGACTTTC.

The chain links TRBV11-2 to TRBJ1-1; D uncertain. The V and J ends lost 5 bases and 1 base respectively, with 14 bases between them. The CDR3 has 15 residues. Germline assignment: CDR1 SGHAT and CDR2 FQNNGV. The CDR3, as DNA: TGTGCCAGCAGCCCCCGCGTGCAGCCGAACACTGAAGCTTTCTTT. Amino acid sequence: CASSPRVQPNTEAFF.

The chain links TRBV5-1 to TRBJ1-1; D gene uncertain. The germline gives CDR1 SGHRS, CDR2 YFSETQ. V was cut by 0 bases and J by 6 bases, with 15 bases left in between. The CDR3 totals 15 residues. In nucleotides, the CDR3 is TGCGCCAGCAGCTTGGGGTACAGTCGAGTTTCTGAAGCTTTCTTT. It yields the protein CASSLGYSRVSEAFF.

The rearrangement uses TRBV19 and TRBJ2-6; no definite D call. CDR3 size: 15 residues. Germline V gives CDR1 LNHDA, CDR2 SQIVND (reference sequence). The V end lost 1 base, the J end lost 2 bases, and 6 bases lay between the germline ends. The CDR3 loop is CASSIGMTGANVLTF. The CDR3 DNA sequence: TGTGCCAGTAGTATAGGAATGACTGGGGCCAACGTCCTGACTTTC.

The chain is built from TRBV6-6 and TRBJ1-1; 9 bases align to TRBD1. Germline assignment: CDR1 MNHNY and CDR2 SVGAGI (reference sequence). With 5 bases clipped from V and 6 bases from J, the junction kept 7 bases outside the gene matches. There are 14 residues in the CDR3. The CDR3 bases are TGTGCCAGCAGTCCACAGGGGGCCGGGGCTGAAGCTTTCTTT. Translating it yields CASSPQGAGAEAFF.

This chain links TRBV19 with TRBJ1-6, with a tentative D call TRBD1 (5 bases). The V and J ends lost 5 bases and 10 bases respectively, with 15 bases between them. The CDR3 sequence is 14 residues long. Germline V lookup: CDR1 LNHDA, CDR2 SQIVND (reference sequence). CDR3 amino acids: CASSQQDLGSPLHF. CDR3 in DNA: TGTGCCAGTAGTCAACAGGATCTAGGGTCACCCCTCCACTTT.

The chain carries TRBV27 and TRBJ2-1; tentatively, D is TRBD1 (6 bases). The germline V gene encodes CDR1 MNHEY and CDR2 SMNVEV (reference sequence). V lost 6 bases and J 3 bases, leaving 24 bases between the germline ends. The CDR3 sequence is 18 residues long. For the CDR3, the DNA is TGTGCCAGCAGAAGCACCCCCGGGACACAATCTCACTACAATGAGCAGTTCTTC. This gives the protein CASRSTPGTQSHYNEQFF.

The chain uses TRBV7-9 and TRBJ2-1; TRBD2 is a possible D gene (5 bases). The CDR3 covers 13 residues. The germline gives CDR1 SEHNR, CDR2 FQNEAQ (reference sequence). Trimming stripped 5 bases from V and 5 bases from J, with 10 bases between. The CDR3 DNA is TGTGCCAGCAGCCTGACTATTAACAATGAGCAGTTCTTC. Protein sequence: CASSLTINNEQFF. Using reference TRBV7-9 and TRBJ2-1 for the parts outside the CDR3, the full variable domain is DTGVSQNPRHKITKRGQNVTFRCDPISEHNRLYWYRQTLGQGPEFLTYFQNEAQLEKSRLLSDRFSAERPKGSFSTLEIQRTEQGDSAMYLCASSLTINNEQFFGPGTRLTVL.

The V and J genes are TRBV30 and TRBJ1-2; perhaps TRBD1 as D (5 bases). The CDR3 runs to 15 residues. The germline CDR1 and CDR2 sequences are GTSNPN and SVGIG (reference sequence). V was pared by 1 base and J by 12 bases, with 24 bases between. CDR3: CAWSALGRELESDTF. The CDR3 DNA sequence: TGTGCCTGGAGTGCCTTGGGCAGGGAATTAGAATCCGACACCTTC.

The chain employs TRBV2 and TRBJ2-5, with 9 bases that match TRBD1. Germline lookup yields CDR1 SNHLY and CDR2 FYNNEI. The length of the CDR3 is 15 residues. V dropped 3 bases and J dropped 3; count of bases not matched to a gene: 5. The CDR3 DNA reads as TGTGCCAGCAGTGATTCTTGGACAGGGGAAGAGACCCAGTACTTC. Protein product: CASSDSWTGEETQYF.

The CDR3 DNA reads TGTGCCAGCAGTGCATTCTTAGGGGATCGTGTTGAAAAACTGTTTTTT. This translates into CASSAFLGDRVEKLFF. The rearrangement links TRBV6-1 to TRBJ1-4; possible D gene TRBD1, 5 bases. Germline CDR1 is MNHNS and CDR2 is SASEGT. The V and J ends lost 4 bases and 7 bases respectively, with 19 bases between them. The length of the CDR3 is 16 residues.

The chain combines TRBV27 with TRBJ1-6; a possible D gene is TRBD1 (5 bases). CDR3 length: 17 amino acids. The germline V gene has CDR1 MNHEY and CDR2 SMNVEV (reference sequence). Trimming removed 1 base from V and 0 bases from J, with 10 bases in between. CDR3 sequence (DNA): TGTGCCAGCAGTTTATGGGGCCGACACTCCTATAATTCACCCCTCCACTTT. This translates into CASSLWGRHSYNSPLHF.

The chain combines TRBV2 with TRBJ2-7, with 8 bases identical to TRBD1. This CDR3 contains 13 residues. Per the germline V gene, CDR1 is SNHLY and CDR2 is FYNNEI. The trim removed 8 bases at V and 5 bases at J, leaving 8 bases unmatched. Here the CDR3 DNA reads TGTGCCAGCGGGGCAGGGGGCATCGACGAGCAGTACTTC. Translated: CASGAGGIDEQYF.

The chain joins TRBV5-6 to TRBJ2-2; 8 bases align to TRBD1. V trimming: 1 base; J trimming: 1 base; junction bases outside the gene matches: 6. Germline CDR1 is SGHDT and CDR2 is YYEEEE. This CDR3 comprises 17 residues. The CDR3 DNA sequence: TGTGCCAGCAGCTTGTGGACAGGGCTATGGAACACCGGGGAGCTGTTTTTT. Translation gives CASSLWTGLWNTGELFF.

V and J are TRBV5-1 and TRBJ2-3; TRBD1 might be the D (6 bases). V lost 3 bases and J 2 bases, leaving 10 bases between the germline ends. The CDR3 length is 14 residues. Germline V gene lookup returns CDR1 SGHRS and CDR2 YFSETQ. The CDR3 region is CASSSGEFTDTQYF. The CDR3 DNA sequence: TGCGCCAGCAGCTCAGGGGAGTTCACAGATACGCAGTATTTT.

This clone was observed a few times. The chain couples TRBV30 to TRBJ2-1; D may correspond to TRBD1 or TRBD2 (5 bases each). Trimming removed 4 bases at V and 2 bases at J, with 12 bases between. Per germline, CDR1 GTSNPN and CDR2 SVGIG (reference sequence). The length of the CDR3 is 14 residues. CDR3 nucleotides: TGTGCCTGGATTAGAGGGACCCCCTACAATGAGCAGTTCTTC. Its translation: CAWIRGTPYNEQFF.

The genes are TRBV11-3 and TRBJ2-1; 7 bases align to TRBD2. The CDR3 sequence is 14 residues long. The V segment lost 3 bases and the J segment 3 bases; nucleotides outside the gene matches: 2. CDR1 and CDR2 from the germline V gene are SGHNT and YENEEA. CDR3 loop: CASSLTSLYNEQFF. The CDR3 DNA reads TGTGCCAGCAGCTTGACTAGCCTCTACAATGAGCAGTTCTTC.

V usage is TRBV9 and J usage is TRBJ2-2, with D unresolved. Per the germline V gene, CDR1 is SGDLS and CDR2 is YYNGEE. Trimming cost V 0 bases and J 4 bases, with 7 bases left between them. The CDR3 runs 14 residues. The CDR3 DNA follows: TGTGCCAGCAGCGTAGAGTCCGCCACCGGGGAGCTGTTTTTT. Translated, it gives CASSVESATGELFF.

This chain joins TRBV13 and TRBJ1-1, with D hard to call. The CDR3 loop spans 17 amino acids. The germline V and J ends were trimmed by 6 bases and 0 bases, with 20 bases remaining between them. CDR1 and CDR2 from the germline V gene are PRHDT and FYEKMQ (reference sequence). CDR3 in DNA: TGTGCCAGCAGGATCACGGCACGGAGTTTCCTGAACACTGAAGCTTTCTTT. This encodes CASRITARSFLNTEAFF.

This chain joins TRBV29-1 and TRBJ1-4; D ambiguous. Trimming pared 7 bases from V and 0 bases from J, leaving 3 bases between. The CDR3 loop spans 11 amino acids. Per the germline V gene, CDR1 is SQVTM and CDR2 is ANQGSEA. In nucleotides, the CDR3 is TGCAGCGCAGCAACTAATGAAAAACTGTTTTTT. It translates to CSAATNEKLFF.